The clone carrying this T cell receptor (beta chain) was counted many times. Authors of the study amplified TCR beta CDR3 regions from RNA transcripts. HTBI primers were employed in a first-round RT-PCR of the TCR CDR3. TCRdb called the multiplex PCR reads again in MiXCR, with one record for every CDR3 protein. The table has more than 300,000 distinct CDR3 sequences, about 18% seen once; the top ten hold more than 30%. This sample is part of a study of T cells in Graves' hyperthyroidism and ophthalmopathy. Germline values: CDR1 DFQATT, CDR2 SNEGSKA (reference sequence). J was trimmed by 5 bases and V by 0 bases; bases with no gene match: 16. CDR3 length equals 18 residues.

This sequence was found in a woman younger than 45 with Graves' hyperthyroidism that later progressed to Graves' ophthalmopathy. The source material was blood. This sequence joins TRBV20-1 and TRBJ2-5, with 9 bases identical to TRBD2. CDR3 residues: CSARDREVAGVRWETQYF. The CDR3 DNA is TGCAGTGCTAGAGATCGAGAAGTAGCGGGAGTTCGCTGGGAGACCCAGTACTTC.